A selection of T cell receptor beta chains follows, all from one sample in a study of human T cells and chemical hapten exposure. TCRdb re-called the RACE reads with MiXCR, one entry per CDR3 protein. The sample yields 360,000 or so distinct CDR3 sequences, about 6.3% seen once. The specimen comprised whole blood, sampled in connection with sensitization to the hapten diphenylcyclopropenone (DPC). These receptor sequences come from a woman in her late teens or twenties with alopecia areata. Some clones in this sample may be carry-over from other donors' samples. Each CDR3 is given with its conserved first and last residue. A D gene is named only where the DNA matches it firmly. Clone size is given for some rows only: seen once, a few or many times, or a class if the clone is expanded.

D	V	J	size	CDR3	DNA
.	TRBV7-2	TRBJ1-2	.	CASSLDRGSYGYTF	TGTGCCAGCAGCTTAGATCGGGGGAGCTATGGCTACACCTTC
.	TRBV6-6	TRBJ1-3	.	CASSYSGTTGNTIYF	TGTGCCAGCAGTTACTCCGGAACCACTGGAAACACCATATATTTT
TRBD2	TRBV6-5	TRBJ2-5	.	CASSPRLAGGFQETQYF	TGTGCCAGCAGCCCTCGACTAGCGGGGGGTTTCCAAGAGACCCAGTACTTC
.	TRBV28	TRBJ2-2	.	CASSPIHGQNTGELFF	TGTGCCAGCAGCCCCATTCATGGACAGAACACCGGGGAGCTGTTTTTT
TRBD1	TRBV7-9	TRBJ1-1	.	CASSLKGTENTEAFF	TGTGCCAGCAGCTTAAAAGGGACAGAGAACACTGAAGCTTTCTTT
TRBD1	TRBV6-6	TRBJ1-2	many	CASSTAGQGGTGYTF	TGTGCCAGCAGTACCGCGGGACAGGGGGGGACGGGCTACACCTTC
.	TRBV5-1	TRBJ2-3	few	CASSLIQTDTQYF	TGCGCCAGCAGCTTGATCCAGACAGATACGCAGTATTTT
.	TRBV7-2	TRBJ1-6	many	CASSFGRTANSPLHF	TGTGCCAGCAGCTTTGGACGTACCGCTAATTCACCCCTCCACTTT
.	TRBV21-1	TRBJ2-7	few	CASSPEGVGGLPPSYEQYF	TGTGCCAGCAGTCCCGAAGGTGTCGGGGGGTTACCTCCCTCCTACGAGCAGTACTTC
TRBD2	TRBV24-1	TRBJ2-1	.	CATSDRASGGSYNEQFF	TGTGCCACCAGTGATCGTGCTAGCGGGGGTTCCTACAATGAGCAGTTCTTC
TRBD2	TRBV20-1	TRBJ2-3	many	CSARIAGVPTDTQYF	TGCAGTGCTAGAATTGCGGGGGTACCCACAGATACGCAGTATTTT
TRBD1	TRBV29-1	TRBJ1-5	few	CSVGQPNQPQHF	TGCAGCGTGGGACAGCCTAATCAGCCCCAGCATTTT
.	TRBV12-3/TRBV12-4	TRBJ2-5	.	CASSFSGARKTQYF	TGTGCCAGCAGTTTCTCAGGGGCGAGGAAGACCCAGTACTTC
.	TRBV5-1	TRBJ2-2	.	CASSLDQYYTGELFF	TGCGCCAGCAGCTTGGATCAGTATTACACCGGGGAGCTGTTTTTT
TRBD1	TRBV27	TRBJ2-7	few	CASSIRQGAGEQYF	TGTGCCAGCAGTATAAGACAGGGGGCGGGGGAGCAGTACTTC
.	TRBV6-2/TRBV6-3	TRBJ1-1	many	CASSYYSSNLGPLEAFF	TGTGCCAGCAGTTATTACAGCTCGAACTTAGGACCCTTAGAAGCTTTCTTT
.	TRBV6-2/TRBV6-3	TRBJ1-6	many	CASSYSTDFNSPLHF	TGTGCCAGCAGTTACTCGACAGACTTTAATTCACCCCTCCACTTT
.	TRBV20-1	TRBJ2-7	few	CSASLAAGAGEQYF	TGCAGTGCTTCTTTGGCTGCTGGCGCTGGGGAGCAGTACTTC
.	TRBV6-2/TRBV6-3	TRBJ1-5	.	CASSPPPGHTNQPQHF	TGTGCCAGCAGCCCTCCTCCGGGACACACCAATCAGCCCCAGCATTTT
.	TRBV7-3	TRBJ2-5	few	CASSSPGDGQETQYF	TGTGCCAGCAGCTCCCCGGGGGACGGACAAGAGACCCAGTACTTC
.	TRBV2	TRBJ1-2	many	CASSAWGFGYTF	TGTGCCAGCAGTGCCTGGGGGTTCGGCTACACCTTC
.	TRBV3-1	TRBJ2-5	few	CASSQDTAQETQYF	TGTGCCAGCAGCCAAGATACGGCCCAAGAGACCCAGTACTTC
.	TRBV20-1	TRBJ1-5	.	CSARDRFNQPQHF	TGCAGTGCTAGAGACAGGTTCAATCAGCCCCAGCATTTT
.	TRBV12-3/TRBV12-4	TRBJ2-2	few	CASRTAGTGELFF	TGTGCCAGCAGGACAGCTGGGACCGGGGAGCTGTTTTTT
.	TRBV7-8	TRBJ1-1	.	CASSLGHGDTEAFF	TGTGCCAGCAGCTTAGGGCACGGCGACACTGAAGCTTTCTTT
TRBD1	TRBV27	TRBJ2-7	.	CASRTGADYEQYF	TGTGCCAGTAGGACAGGGGCTGACTACGAGCAGTACTTC
.	TRBV6-5	TRBJ1-6	many	CASRTGGSRSPLHF	TGTGCCAGCAGAACGGGGGGATCGAGGTCACCCCTCCACTTT